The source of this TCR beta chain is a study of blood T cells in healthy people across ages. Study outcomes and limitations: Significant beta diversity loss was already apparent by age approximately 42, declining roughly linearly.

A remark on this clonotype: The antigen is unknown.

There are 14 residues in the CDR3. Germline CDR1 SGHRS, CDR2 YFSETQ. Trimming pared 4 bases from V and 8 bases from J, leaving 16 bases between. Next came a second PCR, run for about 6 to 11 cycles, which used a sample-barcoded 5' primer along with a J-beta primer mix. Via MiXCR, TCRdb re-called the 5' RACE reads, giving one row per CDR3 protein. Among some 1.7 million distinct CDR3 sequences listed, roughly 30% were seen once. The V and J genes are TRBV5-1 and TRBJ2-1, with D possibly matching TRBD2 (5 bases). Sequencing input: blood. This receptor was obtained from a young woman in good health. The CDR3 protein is CASSGLVLGDEQFF. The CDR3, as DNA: TGCGCCAGCAGCGGATTGGTTCTCGGGGATGAGCAGTTCTTC. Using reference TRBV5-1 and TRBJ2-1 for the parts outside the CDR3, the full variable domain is KAGVTQTPRYLIKTRGQQVTLSCSPISGHRSVSWYQQTPGQGLQFLFEYFSETQRNKGNFPGRFSGRQFSNSRSEMNVSTLELGDSALYLCASSGLVLGDEQFFGPGTRLTVL.